The 14 T cell receptor beta chains listed next were all sequenced from one sample in a study of T cells in Graves' hyperthyroidism and ophthalmopathy. There were TCR beta CDR3 regions amplified from RNA transcripts. During a first-round RT-PCR of the TCR CDR3, the HTBI primer set was used. A single record per CDR3 protein comes from TCRdb applying MiXCR to the multiplex PCR reads. Of 500,000 or so distinct CDR3 sequences in the sample, about 16% were seen once. What was sequenced was blood. The receptors originated from a woman aged 25 to 39 with Graves' ophthalmopathy.

This clonotype was counted between two and nine times. The chain uses TRBV4-3 and TRBJ1-6; D unclear. The V end was cut by 1 base, the J end by 0 bases, with 13 bases between. Per the germline V gene, CDR1 is LGHNA and CDR2 is YSLEER. This CDR3 has 18 amino acids. The CDR3: CASSQVVSSSSYNSPLHF. The CDR3 DNA reads as TGCGCCAGCAGCCAAGTGGTCTCATCGAGCTCCTATAATTCACCCCTCCACTTT.

V gene TRBV7-2 combines with J gene TRBJ2-1; 12 bases fit TRBD2. V gave up 5 bases and J gave up 8 bases; unmatched junction bases: 7. The CDR3 loop spans 15 amino acids. The germline V gene has CDR1 SGHTA and CDR2 FQGNSA. The chain's CDR3 is CASSRRLAGVYEQFF. CDR3 nucleotide sequence: TGTGCCAGCAGCCGAAGACTAGCGGGAGTCTATGAGCAGTTCTTC.

This clonotype showed up just a few times. The chain has TRBV18 and TRBJ1-1; possible D gene TRBD1, 6 bases. The CDR3 totals 15 residues. Germline V gene sequence: CDR1 KGHSH, CDR2 LQKENI. Trimming took 1 base from V and 8 from J, leaving 17 bases between them. CDR3 in DNA: TGTGCCAGCTCACCACGGCCAGGGGACTTGGGGGAAGCTTTCTTT. Encoded protein: CASSPRPGDLGEAFF.

This clonotype was counted at least ten times. The chain uses TRBV7-2 and TRBJ2-1; 11 bases align to TRBD2. CDR3 length: 16 amino acids. CDR1 SGHTA and CDR2 FQGNSA come from the germline V gene. V shed 0 bases, J shed 5 bases, and the junction held 3 bases outside the gene matches. CDR3 sequence: CASSLALAGVHNEQFF. The CDR3 DNA reads TGTGCCAGCAGCTTAGCACTAGCGGGAGTTCACAATGAGCAGTTCTTC.

This clonotype showed up many times. This chain links TRBV2 with TRBJ2-5; either TRBD1 or TRBD2 may fit D (5 bases each). Germline V gene data show CDR1 as SNHLY and CDR2 as FYNNEI. With 6 bases removed from V and 4 bases from J, the gap between germline ends came to 18 bases. The CDR3 totals 15 residues. The CDR3 region is CASSRDVDVGETQYF. The CDR3 nucleotides are TGTGCCAGCAGCAGGGACGTGGACGTAGGAGAGACCCAGTACTTC.

The chain is built from TRBV27 and TRBJ2-3; 9 bases align to TRBD2. CDR3 length: 15 amino acids. The germline gives CDR1 MNHEY, CDR2 SMNVEV (reference sequence). V shed 6 bases and J 1 base; nucleotides not matched to a gene: 5. The CDR3 is CASRQREDGTDTQYF. DNA of the CDR3: TGTGCCAGCAGACAGCGGGAGGATGGCACAGATACGCAGTATTTT.

This clonotype was seen only a few times. The chain employs TRBV12-3 or TRBV12-4 and TRBJ2-1; a weak D match, TRBD1 (6 bases). The V end was cut by 5 bases, the J end by 8 bases, with 13 bases between. This CDR3 spans 13 amino acids. The CDR3 spells CASSRSRGDEQFF. The CDR3 region has the DNA TGTGCCAGCAGTCGAAGCAGGGGCGATGAGCAGTTCTTC.

The chain employs TRBV9 and TRBJ1-1; 7 nucleotides line up with TRBD1. V was clipped by 5 bases and J by 6 bases; unmatched bases: 10. This CDR3 comprises 14 residues. The germline V gene encodes CDR1 SGDLS and CDR2 YYNGEE. CDR3 DNA: TGTGCCAGCAGTAAAACAGGGGACGGGTCTGAAGCTTTCTTT. Translation gives CASSKTGDGSEAFF.

This clonotype occurred many times. The V gene is TRBV18, the J gene TRBJ2-7; no firm D call. Germline assignment: CDR1 KGHSH and CDR2 LQKENI. CDR3 size: 14 residues. With 3 bases removed from V and 4 bases from J, the gap between germline ends came to 13 bases. CDR3 in amino acids: CASSPSLQEYEQYF. As DNA, the CDR3 is TGTGCCAGCTCACCTAGCTTACAAGAATACGAGCAGTACTTC. Variable domain in full (rest from reference TRBV18 and TRBJ2-7): NAGVMQNPRHLVRRRGQEARLRCSPMKGHSHVYWYRQLPEEGLKFMVYLQKENIIDESGMPKERFSAEFPKEGPSILRIQQVVRGDSAAYFCASSPSLQEYEQYFGPGTRLTVT.

This chain joins TRBV19 and TRBJ2-2; D tentatively reads TRBD1 or TRBD2 (5 bases each). This CDR3 spans 12 amino acids. V lost 5 bases, J lost 10 bases, and 11 bases lay in between. Germline-derived CDR1 and CDR2 are LNHDA and SQIVND (reference sequence). The CDR3 loop reads CASSRGAEELFF. The CDR3 coding sequence is TGTGCCAGTAGTCGGGGCGCCGAGGAGCTGTTTTTT.

This clonotype has ten or more counts. V and J are TRBV5-1 and TRBJ2-5; 8 bases match TRBD1. With V trimmed by 4 bases and J by 4 bases, 9 bases remained unmatched. Germline CDR1 is SGHRS and CDR2 is YFSETQ. This CDR3 has 15 residues. The CDR3 region is CASSNGQGLRETQYF. CDR3 in DNA: TGCGCCAGCAGCAACGGACAGGGTTTGAGAGAGACCCAGTACTTC. The whole variable domain, remainder taken from reference TRBV5-1 and TRBJ2-5, is KAGVTQTPRYLIKTRGQQVTLSCSPISGHRSVSWYQQTPGQGLQFLFEYFSETQRNKGNFPGRFSGRQFSNSRSEMNVSTLELGDSALYLCASSNGQGLRETQYFGPGTRLLVL.

This clonotype came up many times. J is TRBJ1-2 and V is TRBV24-1; possibly TRBD1 for D (5 bases). Germline V gene lookup returns CDR1 KGHDR and CDR2 SFDVKD. The germline V and J ends were trimmed by 3 bases and 0 bases, with 13 bases remaining between them. The CDR3 is made up of 16 amino acids. CDR3 sequence: CATSDRGLGANYGYTF. The CDR3 nucleotides are TGTGCCACCAGTGATCGTGGGTTAGGGGCTAACTATGGCTACACCTTC.

This clonotype came up many times. The chain couples TRBV5-5 to TRBJ1-1; 9 bases are shared with TRBD1. CDR3 length: 18 amino acids. Germline lookup yields CDR1 SGHKS and CDR2 YYEKEE (reference sequence). Losses at the gene ends were 3 bases for V and 3 bases for J; bases not matched to a gene: 15. Here the CDR3 reads CASSSIVQGAEQDTEAFF. The CDR3 DNA reads TGTGCCAGCAGCTCTATCGTACAGGGGGCTGAGCAGGACACTGAAGCTTTCTTT. Full variable domain (remainder filled in from reference TRBV5-5 and TRBJ1-1): DAGVTQSPTHLIKTRGQQVTLRCSPISGHKSVSWYQQVLGQGPQFIFQYYEKEERGRGNFPDRFSARQFPNYSSELNVNALLLGDSALYLCASSSIVQGAEQDTEAFFGQGTRLTVV.

Only a few counts were recorded for this clonotype. The chain uses TRBV20-1 and TRBJ1-2, with 9 bases fitting TRBD1. The CDR3 runs to 13 residues. CDR1 is DFQATT and CDR2 is SNEGSKA in the germline V gene (reference sequence). With V trimmed by 0 bases and J by 7 bases, 3 bases remained unmatched. For the CDR3, the DNA is TGCAGTGCTAGAGAACAGGGGGCCGGTGGCTACACCTTC. Translation gives CSAREQGAGGYTF.